The present entry profiles one T cell receptor (beta chain) with its context. The CDR3 loop spans 13 amino acids. V lost 3 bases, J lost 6 bases, and 12 bases lay in between. Germline CDR1 and CDR2: MNHEY and SMNVEV (reference sequence). The data were taken from a study of blood T cell repertoires in COVID-19. Study as a whole: Samples came from the United States, Italy and Spain, spanning acute and convalescent COVID-19.

Original handling: From reference gene primer amplification, estimates of nucleated cell counts were derived. The table came from immunoSEQ multiplex PCR; TCRdb's copy has only in-frame clones and leaves some out. V and J calls and clone size are those listed in that table; D and trimming were worked out from the DNA. The sample has 200,000 to 250,000 clones, around three quarters seen once; the top ten hold less than 6%. The sequence was obtained from a woman aged 70-85 years with acute or convalescent COVID-19. The chain has TRBV27 and TRBJ2-7; D ambiguous. Sequenced sample: peripheral blood. CDR3 sequence: CASSLSGAAEQYF. CDR3 DNA sequence: TGTGCCAGCAGTTTGAGTGGAGCTGCCGAGCAGTACTTC.